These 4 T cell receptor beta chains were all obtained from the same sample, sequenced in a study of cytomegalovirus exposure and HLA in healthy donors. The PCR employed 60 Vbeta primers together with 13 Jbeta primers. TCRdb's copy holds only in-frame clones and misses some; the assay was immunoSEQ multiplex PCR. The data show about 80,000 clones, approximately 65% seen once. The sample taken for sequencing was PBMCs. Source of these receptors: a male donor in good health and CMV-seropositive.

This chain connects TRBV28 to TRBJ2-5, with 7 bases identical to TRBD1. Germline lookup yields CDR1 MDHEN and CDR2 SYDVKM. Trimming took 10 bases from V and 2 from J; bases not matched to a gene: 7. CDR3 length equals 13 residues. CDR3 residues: CATLDRVQETQYF. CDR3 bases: TGTGCCACCCTAGACAGGGTACAAGAGACCCAGTACTTC.

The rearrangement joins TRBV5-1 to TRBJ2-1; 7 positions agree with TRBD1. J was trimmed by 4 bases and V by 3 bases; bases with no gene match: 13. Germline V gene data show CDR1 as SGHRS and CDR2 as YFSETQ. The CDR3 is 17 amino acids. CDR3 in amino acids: CASSSVPQRGPYNEQFF. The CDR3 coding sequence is TGCGCCAGCAGCTCCGTGCCCCAGAGGGGGCCTTACAATGAGCAGTTCTTC.

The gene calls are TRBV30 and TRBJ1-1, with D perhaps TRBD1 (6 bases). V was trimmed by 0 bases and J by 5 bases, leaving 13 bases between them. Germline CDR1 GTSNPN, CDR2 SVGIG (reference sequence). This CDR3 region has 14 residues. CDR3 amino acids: CAWSVKGVGTEAFF. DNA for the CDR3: TGTGCCTGGAGTGTAAAGGGGGTTGGAACTGAAGCTTTCTTT.

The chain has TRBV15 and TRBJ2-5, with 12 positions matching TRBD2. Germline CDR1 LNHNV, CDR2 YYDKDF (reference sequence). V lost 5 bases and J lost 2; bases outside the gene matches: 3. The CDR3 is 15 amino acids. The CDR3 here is CATSGGLAGQETQYF. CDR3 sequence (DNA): TGTGCCACCAGCGGTGGACTAGCGGGGCAAGAGACCCAGTACTTC.